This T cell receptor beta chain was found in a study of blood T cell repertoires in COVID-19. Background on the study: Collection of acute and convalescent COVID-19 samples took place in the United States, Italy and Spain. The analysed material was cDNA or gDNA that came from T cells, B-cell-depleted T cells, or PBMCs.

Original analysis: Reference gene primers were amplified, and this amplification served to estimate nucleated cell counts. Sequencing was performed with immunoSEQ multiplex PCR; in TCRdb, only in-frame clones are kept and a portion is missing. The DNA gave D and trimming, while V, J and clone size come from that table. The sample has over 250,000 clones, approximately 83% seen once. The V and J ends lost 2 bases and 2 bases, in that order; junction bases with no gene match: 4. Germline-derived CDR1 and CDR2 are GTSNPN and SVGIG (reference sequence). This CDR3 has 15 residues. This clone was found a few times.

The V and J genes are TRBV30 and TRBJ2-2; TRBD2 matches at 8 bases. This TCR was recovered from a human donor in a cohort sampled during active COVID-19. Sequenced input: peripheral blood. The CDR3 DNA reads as TGTGCCTGGAGTCCTAGCGGGCGCAACACCGGGGAGCTGTTTTTT. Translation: CAWSPSGRNTGELFF.